The clone carrying this TCR beta chain was counted ten times or more. The antigen is unknown. The record originates from a study of T cells in Graves' hyperthyroidism and ophthalmopathy. Overall study results and limits: Researchers found most expanded thyroid clonotypes above 0.001 in blood as well.

Source material for PBMCs was around 10 ml fresh peripheral blood. Template material for amplifying TCR beta CDR3 regions consisted of RNA transcripts. With the HTBI primer set, the TCR CDR3 went through a first round of RT-PCR. MiXCR, run by TCRdb on the multiplex PCR reads, gives a single entry per CDR3 protein. The profile shows about 280,000 distinct CDR3 sequences, less than 30% of them singletons. This CDR3 comprises 16 residues. Germline V gene data show CDR1 as LNHNV and CDR2 as YYDKDF (reference sequence). Losses at the gene ends were 1 base for V and 4 bases for J; bases not matched to a gene: 6.

The TCR sequence derives from a man aged 40-50 years with Graves' hyperthyroidism that later progressed to Graves' ophthalmopathy. Material for sequencing was blood. This chain connects TRBV15 to TRBJ2-5; 10 bases line up with TRBD2. DNA of the CDR3: TGTGCCACCAGCAGAGGATCTAGCGGGAGAGGAGAGACCCAGTACTTC. It codes for CATSRGSSGRGETQYF.